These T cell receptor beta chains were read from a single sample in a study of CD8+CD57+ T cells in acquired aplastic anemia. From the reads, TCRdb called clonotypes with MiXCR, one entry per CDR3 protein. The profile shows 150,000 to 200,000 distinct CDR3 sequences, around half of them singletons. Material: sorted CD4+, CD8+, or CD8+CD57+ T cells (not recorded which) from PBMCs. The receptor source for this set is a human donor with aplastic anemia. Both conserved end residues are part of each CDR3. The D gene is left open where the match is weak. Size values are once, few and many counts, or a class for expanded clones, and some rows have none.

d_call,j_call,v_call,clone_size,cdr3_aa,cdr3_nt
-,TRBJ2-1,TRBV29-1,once,CSVDSDSSGNEQFF,TGCAGCGTTGATAGCGACTCATCGGGCAATGAGCAGTTCTTC
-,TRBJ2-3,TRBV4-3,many,CASSQDDRFTDTQYF,TGCGCCAGCAGCCAAGATGACAGATTCACAGATACGCAGTATTTT
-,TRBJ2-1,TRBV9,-,CASSVTRGEQFF,TGTGCCAGCAGCGTAACTAGGGGCGAGCAGTTCTTC
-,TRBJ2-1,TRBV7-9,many,CASSPSRASRFF,TGTGCCAGCAGCCCCAGCCGGGCCTCCCGGTTCTTC
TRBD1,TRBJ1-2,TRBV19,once,CASSISSDRDYGYTF,TGTGCCAGTAGTATTTCCTCGGACAGGGACTATGGCTACACCTTC
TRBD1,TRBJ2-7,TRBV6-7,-,CASKPDRGQYEQYF,TGTGCCAGCAAACCGGACAGGGGGCAATACGAGCAGTACTTC
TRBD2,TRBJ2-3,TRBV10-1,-,CASSDMGLAGDTDTQYF,TGCGCCAGCAGTGATATGGGACTAGCGGGAGACACAGATACGCAGTATTTT
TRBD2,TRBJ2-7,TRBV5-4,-,CASSPGRPLSYEQYF,TGTGCCAGCAGCCCCGGGAGGCCCCTATCCTACGAGCAGTACTTC
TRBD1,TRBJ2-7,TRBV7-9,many,CASSLMSTGGSYEQYF,TGTGCCAGCAGCTTAATGAGCACAGGGGGTTCCTACGAGCAGTACTTC
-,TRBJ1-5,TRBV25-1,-,CASSGVGVTQPQHF,TGTGCCAGCAGTGGGGTAGGGGTTACTCAGCCCCAGCATTTT
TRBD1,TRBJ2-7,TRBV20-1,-,CSARDYGQGYEQYF,TGCAGTGCTAGAGACTACGGACAGGGCTACGAGCAGTACTTC
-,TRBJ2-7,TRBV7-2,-,CASTSGGRYEQYF,TGTGCCAGCACCTCCGGCGGGCGGTACGAGCAGTACTTC
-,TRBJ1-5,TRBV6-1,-,CASVAGVRQYGDQPQHF,TGTGCCAGCGTCGCAGGGGTACGTCAATACGGCGATCAGCCCCAGCATTTT
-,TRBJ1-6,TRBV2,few,CASSASGVGGSPLHF,TGTGCCAGCAGCGCGAGTGGGGTTGGTGGGTCACCCCTCCACTTT
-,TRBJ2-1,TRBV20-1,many,CSAILAGVGIYNEQFF,TGCAGTGCTATATTAGCAGGTGTGGGAATTTACAATGAGCAGTTCTTC
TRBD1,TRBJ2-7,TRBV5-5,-,CASSSDREPSYEQYF,TGTGCCAGCAGCTCGGACAGGGAACCCTCCTACGAGCAGTACTTC
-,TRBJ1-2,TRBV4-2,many,CASSPIGGGYGYTF,TGTGCCAGCAGCCCCATCGGGGGGGGCTATGGCTACACCTTC
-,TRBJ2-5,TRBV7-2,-,CASSRSRRWGETQYF,TGTGCCAGCAGCCGGAGCAGGAGATGGGGAGAGACCCAGTACTTC
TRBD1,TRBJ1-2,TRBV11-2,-,CASSSGTGSRYTF,TGTGCCAGCAGCTCAGGGACAGGGAGTCGCTACACCTTC
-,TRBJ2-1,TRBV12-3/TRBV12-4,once,CASSVRGNEQFF,TGTGCCAGCAGTGTTAGGGGGAATGAGCAGTTCTTC
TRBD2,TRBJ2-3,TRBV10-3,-,CAISDLGLAGGTDTQYF,TGTGCCATCAGTGATTTGGGACTAGCGGGAGGGACAGATACGCAGTATTTT
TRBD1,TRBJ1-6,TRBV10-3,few,CATNRGASYNSPLHF,TGTGCCACCAACAGGGGGGCATCCTATAATTCACCCCTCCACTTT
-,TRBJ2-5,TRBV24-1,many,CATSESPGQETQYF,TGTGCCACCAGTGAAAGTCCAGGCCAAGAGACCCAGTACTTC
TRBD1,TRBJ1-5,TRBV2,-,CASSRDRGHQPQHF,TGTGCCAGCAGTCGGGACAGGGGACACCAGCCCCAGCATTTT
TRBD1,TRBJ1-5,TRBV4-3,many,CASSQDGQGSQPQHF,TGCGCCAGCAGCCAAGACGGACAGGGAAGTCAGCCCCAGCATTTT
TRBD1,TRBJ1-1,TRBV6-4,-,CASRSTGVNTEAFF,TGTGCCAGCAGGTCCACAGGGGTGAACACTGAAGCTTTCTTT
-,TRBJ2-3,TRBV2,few,CASKGGETDTQYF,TGTGCCAGCAAGGGCGGGGAGACAGATACGCAGTATTTT
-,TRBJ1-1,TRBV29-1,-,CSVEDGGATEAFF,TGCAGCGTTGAAGATGGAGGGGCCACTGAAGCTTTCTTT
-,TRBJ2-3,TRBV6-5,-,CASSYRSGVDTQYF,TGTGCCAGCAGTTACCGTTCAGGGGTAGATACGCAGTATTTT
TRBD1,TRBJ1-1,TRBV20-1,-,CSAILGQAYTEAFF,TGCAGTGCTATTCTAGGACAGGCCTACACTGAAGCTTTCTTT
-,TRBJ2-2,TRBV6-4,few,CASSDVGLRRSLTGELFF,TGTGCCAGCAGTGACGTCGGACTCAGGCGGTCCCTCACCGGGGAGCTGTTTTTT
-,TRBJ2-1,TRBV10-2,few,CASRRGRAYNEQFF,TGCGCCAGCAGGCGGGGGCGGGCCTACAATGAGCAGTTCTTC
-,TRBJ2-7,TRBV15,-,CATSRVDIEQYF,TGTGCCACCAGCAGAGTGGACATCGAGCAGTACTTC
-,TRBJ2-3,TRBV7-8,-,CASSLASVDTQYF,TGTGCCAGCAGCTTAGCTAGCGTGGATACGCAGTATTTT
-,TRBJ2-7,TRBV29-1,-,CSAAASAYEQYF,TGCAGCGCAGCCGCTAGCGCTTACGAGCAGTACTTC
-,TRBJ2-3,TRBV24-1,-,CATSDLLPDTQYF,TGTGCCACCAGTGATTTGCTACCGGATACGCAGTATTTT
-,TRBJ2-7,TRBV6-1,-,CASSSGRREQYF,TGTGCCAGCTCCTCGGGACGCCGCGAGCAGTACTTC
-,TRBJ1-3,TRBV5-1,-,CASSSDPYGGNTIYF,TGCGCCAGCAGCTCGGACCCTTATGGTGGAAACACCATATATTTT
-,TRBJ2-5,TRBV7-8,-,CASNTASGETQYF,TGTGCCAGCAATACGGCGTCTGGTGAGACCCAGTACTTC
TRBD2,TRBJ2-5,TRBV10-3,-,CATRLAGETQYF,TGTGCCACTCGACTAGCGGGAGAGACCCAGTACTTC